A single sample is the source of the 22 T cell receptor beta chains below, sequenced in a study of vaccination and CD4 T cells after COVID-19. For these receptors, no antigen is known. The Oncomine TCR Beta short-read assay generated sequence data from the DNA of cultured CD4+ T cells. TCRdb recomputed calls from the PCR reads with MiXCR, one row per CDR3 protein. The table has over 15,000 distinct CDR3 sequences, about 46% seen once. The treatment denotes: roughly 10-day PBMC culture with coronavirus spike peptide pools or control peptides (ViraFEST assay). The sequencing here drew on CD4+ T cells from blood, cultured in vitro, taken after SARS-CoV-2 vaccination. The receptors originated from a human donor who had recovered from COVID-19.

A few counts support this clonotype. Here the CDR3 reads CSARLAGRVGEQYF. In DNA form, the CDR3 reads TGCAGTGCGAGACTAGCGGGGAGAGTAGGGGAGCAGTACTTC. V usage is TRBV20-1 and J usage is TRBJ2-7, with TRBD2 matching over 11 bases. V gave up 6 bases and J gave up 7 bases; unmatched junction bases: 11. Germline V CDR1 and CDR2: DFQATT, SNEGSKA (reference sequence). This CDR3 has 14 amino acids.

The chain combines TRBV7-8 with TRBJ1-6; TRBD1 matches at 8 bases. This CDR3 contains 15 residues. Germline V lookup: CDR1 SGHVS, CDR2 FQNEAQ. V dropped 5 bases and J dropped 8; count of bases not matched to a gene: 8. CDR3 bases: TGTGCCAGCAGCCAGAGGACAGGGACGGATTCACCCCTCCACTTT. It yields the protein CASSQRTGTDSPLHF.

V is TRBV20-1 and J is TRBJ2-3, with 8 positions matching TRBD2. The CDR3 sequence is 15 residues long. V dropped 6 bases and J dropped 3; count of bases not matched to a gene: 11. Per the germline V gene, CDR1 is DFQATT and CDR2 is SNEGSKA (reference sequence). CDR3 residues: CSARWTSLGTDTQYF. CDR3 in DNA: TGCAGTGCGAGATGGACTAGCCTAGGAACAGATACGCAGTATTTT.

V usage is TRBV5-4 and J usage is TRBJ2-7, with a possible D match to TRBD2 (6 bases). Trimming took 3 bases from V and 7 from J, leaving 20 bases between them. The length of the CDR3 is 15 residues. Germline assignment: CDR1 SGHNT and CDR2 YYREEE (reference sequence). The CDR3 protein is CASSSRLGVSLEQYF. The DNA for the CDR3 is TGTGCCAGCAGCTCGAGACTAGGGGTCTCCCTAGAGCAGTACTTC.

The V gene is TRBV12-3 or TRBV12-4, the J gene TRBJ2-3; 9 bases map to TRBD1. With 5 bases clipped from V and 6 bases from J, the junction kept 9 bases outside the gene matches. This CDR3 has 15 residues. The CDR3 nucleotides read TGTGCCAGCAGTCCAAGGGACAGGGTTACGGATACGCAGTATTTT. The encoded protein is CASSPRDRVTDTQYF.

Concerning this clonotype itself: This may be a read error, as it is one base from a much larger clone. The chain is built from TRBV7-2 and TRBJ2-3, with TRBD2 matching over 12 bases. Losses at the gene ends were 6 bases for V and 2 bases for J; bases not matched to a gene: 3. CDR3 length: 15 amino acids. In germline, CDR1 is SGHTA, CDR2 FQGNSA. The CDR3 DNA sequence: TGTGCCAGCAGAGGACTAGCGGGGTTCACAGATACGCAGTATTTT. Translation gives CASRGLAGFTDTQYF.

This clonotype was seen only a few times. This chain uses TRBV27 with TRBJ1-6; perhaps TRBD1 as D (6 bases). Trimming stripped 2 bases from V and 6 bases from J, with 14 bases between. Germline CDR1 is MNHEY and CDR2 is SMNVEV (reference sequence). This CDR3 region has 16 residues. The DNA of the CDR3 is TGTGCCAGCAGTTTAGCGGCGGGGGCGGGTAATTCACCCCTCCACTTT. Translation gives CASSLAAGAGNSPLHF.

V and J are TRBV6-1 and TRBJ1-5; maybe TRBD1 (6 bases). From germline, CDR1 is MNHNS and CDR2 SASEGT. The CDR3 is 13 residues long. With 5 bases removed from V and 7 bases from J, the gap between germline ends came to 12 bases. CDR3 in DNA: TGTGCCAGCAGTACTACAGGGAACCAGCCCCAGCATTTT. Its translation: CASSTTGNQPQHF.

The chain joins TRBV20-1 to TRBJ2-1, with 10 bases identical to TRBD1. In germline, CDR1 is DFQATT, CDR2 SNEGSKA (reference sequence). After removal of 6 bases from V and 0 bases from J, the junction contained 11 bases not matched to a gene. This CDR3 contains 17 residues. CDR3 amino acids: CSAPGQGPLSSYNEQFF. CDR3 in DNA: TGCAGTGCCCCGGGACAGGGGCCCTTGAGCTCCTACAATGAGCAGTTCTTC.

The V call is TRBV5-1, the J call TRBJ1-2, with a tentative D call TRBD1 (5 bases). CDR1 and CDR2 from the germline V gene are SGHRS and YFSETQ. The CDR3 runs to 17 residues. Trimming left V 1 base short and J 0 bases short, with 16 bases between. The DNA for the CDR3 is TGCGCCAGCAGCTTGCGGGACCGGGACGGTACTAACTATGGCTACACCTTC. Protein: CASSLRDRDGTNYGYTF. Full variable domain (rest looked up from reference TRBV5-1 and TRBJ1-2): KAGVTQTPRYLIKTRGQQVTLSCSPISGHRSVSWYQQTPGQGLQFLFEYFSETQRNKGNFPGRFSGRQFSNSRSEMNVSTLELGDSALYLCASSLRDRDGTNYGYTFGSGTRLTVV.

The chain's CDR3 is CASSSGRTTTDTQYF. The CDR3 DNA follows: TGTGCCAGCAGCAGCGGGAGGACAACGACAGATACGCAGTATTTT. The rearrangement uses TRBV2 and TRBJ2-3; 9 nucleotides match TRBD2. This CDR3 spans 15 amino acids. Germline CDR1 SNHLY, CDR2 FYNNEI. V was clipped by 6 bases and J by 3 bases; unmatched bases: 7. Complete variable domain (other parts from reference TRBV2 and TRBJ2-3): EPEVTQTPSHQVTQMGQEVILRCVPISNHLYFYWYRQILGQKVEFLVSFYNNEISEKSEIFDDQFSVERPDGSNFTLKIRSTKLEDSAMYFCASSSGRTTTDTQYFGPGTRLTVL.

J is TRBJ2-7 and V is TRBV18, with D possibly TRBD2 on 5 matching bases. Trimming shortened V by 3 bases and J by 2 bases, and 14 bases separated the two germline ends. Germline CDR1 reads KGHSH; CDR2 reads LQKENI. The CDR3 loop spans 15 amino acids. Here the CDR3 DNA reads TGTGCCAGCTCACCCACCCCCGGGATCACCTACGAGCAGTACTTC. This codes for CASSPTPGITYEQYF.

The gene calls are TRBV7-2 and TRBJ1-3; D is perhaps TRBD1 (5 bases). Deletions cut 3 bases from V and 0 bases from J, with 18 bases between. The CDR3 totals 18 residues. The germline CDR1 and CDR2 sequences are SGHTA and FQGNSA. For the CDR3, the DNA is TGTGCCAGCAGCTTTTCGGGGCCTACACCCAGCTCTGGAAACACCATATATTTT. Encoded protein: CASSFSGPTPSSGNTIYF.

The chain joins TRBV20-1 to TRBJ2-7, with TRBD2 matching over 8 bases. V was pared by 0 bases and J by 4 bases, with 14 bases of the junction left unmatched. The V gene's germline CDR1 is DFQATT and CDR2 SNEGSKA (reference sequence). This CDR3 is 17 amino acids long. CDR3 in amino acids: CSARDLKREGKGYEQYF. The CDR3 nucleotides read TGCAGTGCTAGAGATCTGAAACGGGAGGGCAAGGGGTACGAGCAGTACTTC.

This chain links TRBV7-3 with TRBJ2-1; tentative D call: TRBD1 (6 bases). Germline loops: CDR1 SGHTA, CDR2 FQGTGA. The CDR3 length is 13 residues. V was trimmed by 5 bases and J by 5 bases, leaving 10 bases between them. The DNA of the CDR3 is TGTGCCAGCAGCATACAGGGCCACAATGAGCAGTTCTTC. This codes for CASSIQGHNEQFF.

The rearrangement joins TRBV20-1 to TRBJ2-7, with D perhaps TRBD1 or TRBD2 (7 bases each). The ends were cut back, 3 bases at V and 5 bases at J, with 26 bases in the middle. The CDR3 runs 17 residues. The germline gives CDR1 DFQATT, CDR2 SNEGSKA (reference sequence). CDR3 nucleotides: TGCAGTGCTAGGATCCCACAGGGGCAGCCGGGAGGCCACGAGCAGTACTTC. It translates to CSARIPQGQPGGHEQYF.

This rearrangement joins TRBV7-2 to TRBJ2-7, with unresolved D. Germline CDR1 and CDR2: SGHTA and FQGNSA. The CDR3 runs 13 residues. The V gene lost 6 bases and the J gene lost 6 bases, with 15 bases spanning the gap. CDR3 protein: CASRSSPSGEQYF. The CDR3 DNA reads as TGTGCCAGCAGATCTAGTCCCTCCGGCGAGCAGTACTTC.

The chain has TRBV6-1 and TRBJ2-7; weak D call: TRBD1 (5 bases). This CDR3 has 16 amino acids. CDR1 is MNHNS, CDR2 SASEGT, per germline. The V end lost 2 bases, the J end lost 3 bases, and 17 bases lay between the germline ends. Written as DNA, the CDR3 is TGTGCCAGCAGTGAACCCAAGGGGCTCTCATTCTACGAGCAGTACTTC. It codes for CASSEPKGLSFYEQYF.

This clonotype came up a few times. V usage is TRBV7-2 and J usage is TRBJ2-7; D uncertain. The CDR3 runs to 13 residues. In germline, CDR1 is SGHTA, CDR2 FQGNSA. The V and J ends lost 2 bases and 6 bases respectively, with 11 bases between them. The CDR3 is CASSLRQRSEQYF. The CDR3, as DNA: TGTGCCAGCAGCTTACGCCAACGAAGCGAGCAGTACTTC.

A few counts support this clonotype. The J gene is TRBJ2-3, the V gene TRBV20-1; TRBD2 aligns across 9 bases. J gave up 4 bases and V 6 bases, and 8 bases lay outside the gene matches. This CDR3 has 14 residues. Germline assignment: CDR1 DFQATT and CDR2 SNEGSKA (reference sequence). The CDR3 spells CSANSGSGADTQYF. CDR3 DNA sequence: TGCAGTGCCAATAGCGGGAGTGGAGCAGATACGCAGTATTTT.

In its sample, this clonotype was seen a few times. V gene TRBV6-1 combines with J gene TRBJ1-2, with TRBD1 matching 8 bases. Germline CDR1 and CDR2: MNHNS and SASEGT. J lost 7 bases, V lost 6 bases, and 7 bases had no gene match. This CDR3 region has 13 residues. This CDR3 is CASRTQGAGGYTF. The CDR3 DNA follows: TGTGCCAGCAGGACCCAGGGGGCCGGTGGCTACACCTTC.

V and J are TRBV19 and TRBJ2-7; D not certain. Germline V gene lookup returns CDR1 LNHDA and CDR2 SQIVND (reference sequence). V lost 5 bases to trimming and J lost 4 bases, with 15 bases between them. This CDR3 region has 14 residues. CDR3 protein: CASSSTGPGYEQYF. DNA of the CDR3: TGTGCCAGTAGTTCCACGGGTCCCGGGTACGAGCAGTACTTC.